This TCR beta chain was sequenced for a study of T-cell reconstitution after alpha-beta-depleted transplantation in children. A few counts support this clonotype. What it binds is not known. Germline assignment: CDR1 KGHDR and CDR2 SFDVKD. With 5 bases clipped from V and 8 bases from J, the junction kept 15 bases outside the gene matches. The CDR3 covers 19 residues. Construction of the TCRbeta library involved unique molecular identifiers. A single record per CDR3 protein comes from TCRdb applying MiXCR to the PCR reads. Among about 870,000 distinct CDR3 sequences listed, less than 20% were seen once. Whole-study findings and limits: About two months after transplant, alpha-beta T cells reportedly came from several hundred expanded graft clones. After transplant, high TCRbeta diversity at day 60 in some patients arose from surviving recipient T cells and thymic progenitors. T-cell numbers and diversity one year post-transplant derived largely from freshly generated T cells.

The sequence derives from a male patient between 10 and 17 years old who had a stem cell transplant for acute lymphoblastic leukemia, so the T cells may come from the graft donor. The J gene is TRBJ2-1, the V gene TRBV24-1; TRBD2 agrees at 15 bases. Source: PBMCs, mostly from graft donor cells, taken 360 days after TCRalphabeta/CD19-depleted stem cell transplant. CDR3 nucleotide sequence: TGTGCCACCAGTGGTACAATGGGGACTAGCGGGAGGTTTGGGGATGAGCAGTTCTTC. Translated, it gives CATSGTMGTSGRFGDEQFF.